Each of the 30 T cell receptor beta chains below was sequenced from the same sample in a study of tumor-infiltrating T cells and Merkel cell polyomavirus. Study-wide background: CD8+ T cells recognized the Merkel cell polyomavirus KLL epitope.

Data came from immunoSEQ multiplex PCR; TCRdb stores just in-frame clones and leaves some out. This table has about 25,000 clones, roughly 87% appearing once. Immunohistochemistry showed robust Merkel cell polyomavirus Large T antigen staining in every patient's tumor. Source material: lymph node tissue. These receptors originate from a man in his forties or fifties with Merkel cell carcinoma.

This clone occurred a few times. The chain recombines TRBV6-6 with TRBJ1-4, with 7 bases matching TRBD1. From germline, CDR1 is MNHNY and CDR2 SVGAGI (reference sequence). The CDR3 is 14 amino acids. J was trimmed by 5 bases and V by 2 bases; bases with no gene match: 2. CDR3 nucleotides: TGTGCCAGCAGTTACCAACAGGGGAATGAAAAACTGTTTTTT. Its translation: CASSYQQGNEKLFF.

V and J are TRBV7-6 and TRBJ2-1; maybe TRBD2 (6 bases). The CDR3 loop spans 17 amino acids. V shed 2 bases and J shed 7 bases, with 21 bases lying between them. The germline CDR1 and CDR2 sequences are SGHVS and FNYEAQ. CDR3 sequence reads: CASSLTSPLLPLNEQFF. The CDR3 DNA reads TGTGCCAGCAGCTTAACTAGCCCCTTACTCCCGCTAAATGAGCAGTTCTTC.

Comment on this clone: Relative to the germline gene, one junction end is altered; a read error may explain this. The chain is built from TRBV9 and TRBJ1-1, with 10 nucleotides matching TRBD1. Germline V gene data show CDR1 as SGDLS and CDR2 as YYNGEE. The CDR3 has 12 amino acids. CDR3 bases: TGTGCCAGCAGCACCTCCGAAGGACAGGGGGTTTTT. Translating it yields CASSTSEGQGVF.

V is TRBV19 and J is TRBJ2-1; 14 bases fit TRBD2. The germline V gene encodes CDR1 LNHDA and CDR2 SQIVND (reference sequence). CDR3 size: 15 residues. The V and J ends lost 5 bases and 7 bases, in that order; junction bases with no gene match: 4. CDR3 region: CASSYGTSGGNEQFF. CDR3 nucleotide sequence: TGTGCCAGTAGTTACGGGACTAGCGGGGGAAATGAGCAGTTCTTC.

The chain couples TRBV27 to TRBJ2-7, with 9 bases that match TRBD1. The CDR3 length is 15 residues. The V and J ends lost 6 bases and 5 bases, in that order; junction bases with no gene match: 11. Germline V gene sequence: CDR1 MNHEY, CDR2 SMNVEV (reference sequence). The CDR3 sequence: CASRNNRGPLDEQYF. The CDR3 bases are TGTGCCAGCAGAAACAACAGGGGGCCTCTGGACGAGCAGTACTTC.

This clone was counted between two and nine times. The genes are TRBV5-4 and TRBJ1-2; no clear D. The CDR3 is made up of 15 amino acids. The V and J ends lost 0 bases and 0 bases respectively, with 9 bases between them. Germline V gives CDR1 SGHNT, CDR2 YYREEE (reference sequence). The CDR3 DNA sequence: TGTGCCAGCAGCTTGGGGTCGGTTGCTAACTATGGCTACACCTTC. As protein: CASSLGSVANYGYTF.

This chain links TRBV4-2 with TRBJ2-1, with 13 bases that match TRBD2. Germline loops: CDR1 LGHNA, CDR2 YNFKEQ. Trimming cost V 0 bases and J 0 bases; bases outside gene matches: 5. CDR3 size: 19 residues. The CDR3: CASSQEVTSGRISYNEQFF. The CDR3 DNA follows: TGTGCCAGCAGCCAAGAAGTGACTAGCGGGAGGATCTCCTACAATGAGCAGTTCTTC.

There are a few counts of this clone. V gene TRBV10-3 combines with J gene TRBJ2-1, with TRBD2 matching 7 bases. CDR1 is ENHRY and CDR2 is SYGVKD in the germline V gene. The CDR3 is 14 amino acids. The V segment lost 3 bases and the J segment 8 bases; nucleotides outside the gene matches: 7. The DNA of the CDR3 is TGTGCCATCAGTGATGGCGGGAGTGCGTATGAGCAGTTCTTC. Its translation: CAISDGGSAYEQFF.

The rearrangement links TRBV18 to TRBJ1-2; 7 bases are a match to TRBD1. The germline CDR1 and CDR2 sequences are KGHSH and LQKENI. Trimming cost V 3 bases and J 4 bases; bases outside gene matches: 8. This CDR3 spans 15 amino acids. The CDR3 spells CASSPQLDRTYGYTF. CDR3 sequence (DNA): TGTGCCAGCTCACCGCAACTGGACAGGACCTATGGCTACACCTTC.

V is TRBV9 and J is TRBJ2-5, with TRBD1 matching 7 bases. CDR1 is SGDLS, CDR2 YYNGEE, per germline. After removal of 2 bases from V and 5 bases from J, the junction contained 3 bases not matched to a gene. The CDR3 length is 13 residues. In DNA form, the CDR3 reads TGTGCCAGCAGCGTTGGGACAGAGGAGACCCAGTACTTC. It yields the protein CASSVGTEETQYF.

The chain has TRBV27 and TRBJ2-7; tentatively, D is TRBD2 (7 bases). With 5 bases removed from V and 3 bases from J, the gap between germline ends came to 14 bases. The CDR3 has 14 residues. Germline V CDR1 and CDR2: MNHEY, SMNVEV (reference sequence). CDR3: CASSGLGGLYEQYF. Here the CDR3 DNA reads TGTGCCAGCAGTGGACTAGGGGGACTCTACGAGCAGTACTTC.

The chain couples TRBV19 to TRBJ2-4; a possible D gene is TRBD1 (6 bases). Germline V gene sequence: CDR1 LNHDA, CDR2 SQIVND (reference sequence). V gave up 8 bases and J gave up 4 bases, with 18 bases separating them. The CDR3 contains 15 residues. The CDR3 loop is CASGWGTSEKNIQYF. CDR3 in DNA: TGTGCCAGTGGGTGGGGGACAAGTGAGAAAAACATTCAGTACTTC.

On this clone: The junction departs from the called germline gene at one end, perhaps through a read error. The V call is TRBV7-3, the J call TRBJ1-1, with D perhaps TRBD1 (5 bases). Germline values: CDR1 SGHTA, CDR2 FQGTGA. There are 15 residues in the CDR3. The CDR3, as DNA: TGTGCCAGCAGCATAACCGGGGGGAGGAACACTGAAGCTTTCTTT. It codes for CASSITGGRNTEAFF.

This clone was picked up one time. This chain joins TRBV6-4 and TRBJ1-5; maybe TRBD1 (5 bases). The CDR3 is made up of 16 amino acids. Trimming took 0 bases from V and 3 from J, leaving 12 bases between them. Per germline, CDR1 MRHNA and CDR2 SNTAGT. CDR3 in amino acids: CASSDSRRGLNQPQHF. The CDR3 DNA is TGTGCCAGCAGTGACTCTCGACGGGGACTCAATCAGCCCCAGCATTTT.

The rearrangement joins TRBV29-1 to TRBJ2-3; TRBD1 agrees at 10 bases. CDR3 length: 16 residues. From germline, CDR1 is SQVTM and CDR2 ANQGSEA. V was pared by 3 bases and J by 1 base, with 7 bases of the junction left unmatched. CDR3 loop: CSVEKGQGDGTDTQYF. In nucleotides, the CDR3 is TGCAGCGTTGAGAAAGGACAGGGGGATGGCACAGATACGCAGTATTTT.

The CDR3 loop is CASSHRDRGHREQYF. DNA for the CDR3: TGTGCCAGCAGCCACCGGGACAGGGGGCATCGGGAGCAGTACTTC. The V call is TRBV5-4, the J call TRBJ2-7; TRBD1 matches at 12 bases. The CDR3 is made up of 15 amino acids. The germline gives CDR1 SGHNT, CDR2 YYREEE (reference sequence). V shed 4 bases, J shed 7 bases, and the junction held 9 bases outside the gene matches.

J is TRBJ1-1 and V is TRBV7-9; TRBD1 agrees at 7 bases. Trimming took 2 bases from V and 4 from J; bases not matched to a gene: 4. Germline CDR1 is SEHNR and CDR2 is FQNEAQ (reference sequence). The CDR3 is made up of 14 amino acids. The CDR3 region is CASSLPQGVTEAFF. The CDR3 bases are TGTGCCAGCAGCTTACCTCAGGGGGTCACTGAAGCTTTCTTT.

V is TRBV13 and J is TRBJ1-2; 7 bases line up with TRBD1. The CDR3 extends over 14 amino acids. Germline CDR1 reads PRHDT; CDR2 reads FYEKMQ (reference sequence). V gave up 5 bases and J gave up 4 bases; unmatched junction bases: 7. The CDR3 protein is CASSRQGIIYGYTF. The CDR3 DNA is TGTGCCAGCAGCCGACAGGGCATCATCTATGGCTACACCTTC.

This chain links TRBV10-1 with TRBJ1-2, with D perhaps TRBD1 (5 bases). Germline CDR1 is WNHNN and CDR2 is SYGVQD (reference sequence). This CDR3 spans 14 amino acids. V was clipped by 6 bases and J by 5 bases, with 16 bases between them. CDR3 sequence: CASRSGGRGYGYTF. CDR3 DNA: TGCGCCAGCAGGAGTGGTGGACGGGGGTATGGCTACACCTTC.

The CDR3 DNA reads as TGTGCCACTCTGGACAGGCTTACCTACGAGCAGTACTTC. This sequence encodes CATLDRLTYEQYF. The genes are TRBV19 and TRBJ2-7; 7 bases are shared with TRBD1. Germline assignment: CDR1 LNHDA and CDR2 SQIVND (reference sequence). The CDR3 is 13 amino acids. V was clipped by 10 bases and J by 2 bases; unmatched bases: 8.

The chain joins TRBV7-8 to TRBJ2-5; 8 bases line up with TRBD2. This CDR3 region has 16 residues. Germline V gene data show CDR1 as SGHVS and CDR2 as FQNEAQ. With V trimmed by 5 bases and J by 1 base, 9 bases remained unmatched. The CDR3 loop is CASSPRAGGSQETQYF. DNA of the CDR3: TGTGCCAGCAGCCCTCGGGCGGGGGGCTCCCAAGAGACCCAGTACTTC.

V gene TRBV11-2 combines with J gene TRBJ1-4, with a tentative D call TRBD1 (5 bases). The ends were cut back, 0 bases at V and 10 bases at J, with 18 bases in the middle. The CDR3 runs to 16 residues. The germline V gene encodes CDR1 SGHAT and CDR2 FQNNGV. The CDR3: CASSLDPQGRVGKLFF. CDR3 in DNA: TGTGCCAGCAGCTTAGATCCCCAGGGTAGAGTGGGAAAACTGTTTTTT. The whole variable domain, filled in from reference TRBV11-2 and TRBJ1-4, reads EAGVAQSPRYKIIEKRQSVAFWCNPISGHATLYWYQQILGQGPKLLIQFQNNGVVDDSQLPKDRFSAERLKGVDSTLKIQPAKLEDSAVYLCASSLDPQGRVGKLFFGSGTQLSVL.

The V call is TRBV5-1, the J call TRBJ2-3; 12 positions agree with TRBD2. CDR3 length: 21 residues. Germline CDR1 SGHRS, CDR2 YFSETQ. After removal of 3 bases from V and 0 bases from J, the junction contained 17 bases not matched to a gene. The CDR3 DNA is TGCGCCAGCAGCTCGCTGTGGTTGTTGACTAGCGGGAGACTTAGCACAGATACGCAGTATTTT. Protein: CASSSLWLLTSGRLSTDTQYF.

The chain combines TRBV28 with TRBJ2-4; no firm D call. CDR3 length: 15 amino acids. Germline assignment: CDR1 MDHEN and CDR2 SYDVKM. V lost 6 bases and J 2 bases, leaving 14 bases between the germline ends. As DNA, the CDR3 is TGTGCCAGCAGCTGGGCCACAGATCCCAAAAACATTCAGTACTTC. Encoded protein: CASSWATDPKNIQYF.

This chain uses TRBV18 with TRBJ1-4; TRBD1 is a possible D gene (6 bases). Per germline, CDR1 KGHSH and CDR2 LQKENI. The germline V and J ends were trimmed by 1 base and 0 bases, with 18 bases remaining between them. CDR3 size: 19 residues. The CDR3 protein is CASSPLPRGGQPTNEKLFF. In nucleotides, the CDR3 is TGTGCCAGCTCACCACTGCCCAGGGGTGGGCAACCAACTAATGAAAAACTGTTTTTT.

The rearrangement uses TRBV29-1 and TRBJ2-5; TRBD2 is a possible D gene (5 bases). There are 12 residues in the CDR3. Trimming shortened V by 6 bases and J by 3 bases, and 11 bases separated the two germline ends. The germline V gene encodes CDR1 SQVTM and CDR2 ANQGSEA. The CDR3 reads CSVHPGEETQYF. CDR3 sequence (DNA): TGCAGCGTCCACCCCGGGGAAGAGACCCAGTACTTC.

The chain uses TRBV27 and TRBJ2-1; D might be TRBD1 (5 bases). The CDR3 runs 14 residues. With 2 bases removed from V and 5 bases from J, the gap between germline ends came to 10 bases. Germline V gives CDR1 MNHEY, CDR2 SMNVEV (reference sequence). CDR3 region: CASSLQGGNNEQFF. The CDR3 nucleotides are TGTGCCAGCAGTTTACAGGGTGGAAACAATGAGCAGTTCTTC.

This chain connects TRBV1 to TRBJ2-1; the table gives TRBD2 as D, unverified against the DNA. TRBV1 is flagged as a pseudogene. There are 18 residues in the CDR3. The CDR3 protein is CTSSQVPLRGGSYNEQFF. CDR3 bases: TGCACCAGCAGCCAAGTTCCACTCCGGGGGGGATCCTACAATGAGCAGTTCTTC.

This clone has a single count. V gene TRBV1 combines with J gene TRBJ2-5; the table's D call TRBD1 went unverified against the DNA. TRBV1 is described as a pseudogene. CDR3 length equals 17 residues. The CDR3 DNA is TGCACCAGCAGCCCCGATACCCCTGACAGGGACATGGGGACCCAGTACTTC. Translating it yields CTSSPDTPDRDMGTQYF.

The gene calls are TRBV27 and TRBJ2-7; D gene unclear. The CDR3 extends over 15 amino acids. Trimming left V 2 bases short and J 1 base short, with 12 bases between. The germline V gene encodes CDR1 MNHEY and CDR2 SMNVEV (reference sequence). As DNA, the CDR3 is TGTGCCAGCAGTTTAACCCCCGGGTTGTCCTACGAGCAGTACTTC. Translated, it gives CASSLTPGLSYEQYF.